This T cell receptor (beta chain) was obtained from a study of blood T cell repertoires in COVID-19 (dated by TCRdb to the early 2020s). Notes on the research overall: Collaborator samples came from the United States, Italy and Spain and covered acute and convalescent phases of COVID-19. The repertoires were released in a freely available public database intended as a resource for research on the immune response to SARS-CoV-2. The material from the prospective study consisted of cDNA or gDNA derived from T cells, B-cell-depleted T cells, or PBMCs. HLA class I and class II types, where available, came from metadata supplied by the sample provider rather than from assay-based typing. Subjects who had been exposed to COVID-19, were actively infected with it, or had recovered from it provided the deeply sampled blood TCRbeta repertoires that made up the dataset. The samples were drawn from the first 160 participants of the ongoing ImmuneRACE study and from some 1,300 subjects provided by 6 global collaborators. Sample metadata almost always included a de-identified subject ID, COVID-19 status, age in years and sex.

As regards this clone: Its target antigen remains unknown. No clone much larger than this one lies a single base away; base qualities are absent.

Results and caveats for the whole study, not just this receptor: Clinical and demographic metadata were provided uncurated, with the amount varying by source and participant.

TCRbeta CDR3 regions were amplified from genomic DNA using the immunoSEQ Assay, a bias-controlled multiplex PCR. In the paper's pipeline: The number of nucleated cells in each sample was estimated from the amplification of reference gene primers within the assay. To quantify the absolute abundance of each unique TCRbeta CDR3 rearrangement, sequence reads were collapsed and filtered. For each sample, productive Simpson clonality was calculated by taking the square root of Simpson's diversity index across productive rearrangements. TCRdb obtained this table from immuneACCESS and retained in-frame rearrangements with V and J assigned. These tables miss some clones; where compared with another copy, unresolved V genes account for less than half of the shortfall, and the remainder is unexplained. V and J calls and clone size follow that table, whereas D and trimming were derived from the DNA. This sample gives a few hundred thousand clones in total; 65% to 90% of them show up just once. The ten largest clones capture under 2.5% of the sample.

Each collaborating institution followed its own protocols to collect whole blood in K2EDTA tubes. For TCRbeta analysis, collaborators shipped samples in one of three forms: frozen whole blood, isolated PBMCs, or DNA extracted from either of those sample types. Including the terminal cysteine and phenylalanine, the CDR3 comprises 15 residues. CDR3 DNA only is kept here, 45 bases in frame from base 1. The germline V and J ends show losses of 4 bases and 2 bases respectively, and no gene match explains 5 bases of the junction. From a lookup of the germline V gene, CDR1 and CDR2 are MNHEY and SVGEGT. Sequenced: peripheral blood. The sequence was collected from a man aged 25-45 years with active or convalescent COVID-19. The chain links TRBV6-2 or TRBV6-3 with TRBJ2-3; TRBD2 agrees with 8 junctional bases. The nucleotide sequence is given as TGTGCCAGCAGTTGGGGGGGACTAGACACAGATACGCAGTATTTT. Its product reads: CASSWGGLDTDTQYF.